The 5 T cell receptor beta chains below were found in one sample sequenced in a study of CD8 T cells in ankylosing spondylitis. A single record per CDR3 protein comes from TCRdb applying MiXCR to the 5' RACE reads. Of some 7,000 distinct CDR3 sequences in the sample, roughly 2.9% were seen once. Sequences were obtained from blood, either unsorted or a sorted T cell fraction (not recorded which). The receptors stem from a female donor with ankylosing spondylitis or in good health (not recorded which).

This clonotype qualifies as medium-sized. The CDR3 DNA sequence: TGTGCCAGCAGCGTAGAATGGTGGGACCGAGACAGCAGCTCCTACAATGAGCAGTTCTTC. Its protein product is CASSVEWWDRDSSSYNEQFF. The V and J genes are TRBV9 and TRBJ2-1; D possibly uses TRBD1 or TRBD2 (5 bases each). Per germline, CDR1 SGDLS and CDR2 YYNGEE. The V end lost 0 bases, the J end lost 0 bases, and 22 bases lay between the germline ends. This CDR3 region has 20 residues.

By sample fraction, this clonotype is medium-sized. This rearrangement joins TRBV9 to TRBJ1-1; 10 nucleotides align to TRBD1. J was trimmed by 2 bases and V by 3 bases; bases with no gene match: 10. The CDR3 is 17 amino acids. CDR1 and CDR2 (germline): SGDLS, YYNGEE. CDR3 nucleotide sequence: TGTGCCAGCAGCGCCTCCCGGGACAGGGGCTTTAACACTGAAGCTTTCTTT. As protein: CASSASRDRGFNTEAFF.

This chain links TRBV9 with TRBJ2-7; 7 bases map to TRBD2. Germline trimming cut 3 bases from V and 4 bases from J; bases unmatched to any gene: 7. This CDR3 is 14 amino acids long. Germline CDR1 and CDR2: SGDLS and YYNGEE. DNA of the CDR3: TGTGCCAGCAGCGCCTTTGGGGAGGGGTACGAGCAGTACTTC. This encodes CASSAFGEGYEQYF.

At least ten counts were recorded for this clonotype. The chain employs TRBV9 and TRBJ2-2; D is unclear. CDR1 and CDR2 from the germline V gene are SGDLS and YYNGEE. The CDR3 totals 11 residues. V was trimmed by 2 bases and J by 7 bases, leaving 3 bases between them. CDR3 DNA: TGTGCCAGCAGCGTTGGCGGGGAGCTGTTTTTT. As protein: CASSVGGELFF.

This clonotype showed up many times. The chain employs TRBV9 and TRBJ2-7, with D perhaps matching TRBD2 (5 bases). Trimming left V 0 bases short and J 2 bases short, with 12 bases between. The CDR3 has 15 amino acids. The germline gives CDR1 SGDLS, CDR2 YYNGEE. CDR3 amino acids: CASSVGDFGTYEQYF. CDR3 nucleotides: TGTGCCAGCAGCGTAGGTGACTTCGGGACCTACGAGCAGTACTTC.